The clone carrying this T cell receptor (beta chain) has more than one count but fewer than ten. The antigen remains undetermined. The CDR3 length is 17 residues. V lost 1 base to trimming and J lost 1 base; unmatched junction nucleotides: 7. Germline values: CDR1 LGHNA, CDR2 YNFKEQ. Use of 60 Vbeta and 13 Jbeta primers characterized the PCR. In the study's own analysis: Later, 80 million or so unique TCR beta chains were counted in an analysis, and about 10 million of them were shared. The protocol was immunoSEQ multiplex PCR, while the TCRdb copy is restricted to in-frame clones and leaves out a portion. V, J and clone size derive from that table, while D and trimming were established from the DNA sequence. The repertoire holds over 120,000 clones, with about 80% as singletons. This sample is part of a study of cytomegalovirus exposure and HLA in healthy donors. General study results and limits: The authors reported that TCR beta sequences could predict HLA-A and HLA-B alleles. These predictions were accurate for most subjects in the first cohort.

Sequencing was performed on PBMCs. The gene calls are TRBV4-2 and TRBJ2-3; TRBD2 matches 8 bases. The receptor was derived from a female donor in good health and CMV-seronegative. CDR3 amino acids: CASSQVIGGAGTDTQYF. DNA of the CDR3: TGTGCCAGCAGCCAAGTTATCGGGGGGGCCGGCACAGATACGCAGTATTTT.